The entry below describes one TCR beta chain. The target antigen is unknown. This record comes from a study of identical twins. Points from the study as a whole: The same donors were not followed; conclusions instead depended on cross-sectional statistical analysis. An excess of low generation probability was shown by twin-shared out-of-frame alpha sequences.

A universal primer site was incorporated via template switching, and the cDNA contained unique molecular identifiers. TCRdb re-derived calls from the 5' RACE reads in MiXCR, one entry per CDR3 protein. Of about 1.7 million distinct CDR3 sequences in the sample, about 32% are singletons; the top ten hold more than 0.25%. Trimming left V 1 base short and J 6 bases short, with 6 bases between. Germline-derived CDR1 and CDR2 are KGHSH and LQKENI. This CDR3 comprises 12 residues. The origin of this receptor is a newborn girl in good health. J is TRBJ2-5 and V is TRBV18; D not certain. Material: cord blood. CDR3 region: CASSPLGKTQYF. The CDR3 region has the DNA TGTGCCAGCTCACCACTGGGAAAGACCCAGTACTTC.